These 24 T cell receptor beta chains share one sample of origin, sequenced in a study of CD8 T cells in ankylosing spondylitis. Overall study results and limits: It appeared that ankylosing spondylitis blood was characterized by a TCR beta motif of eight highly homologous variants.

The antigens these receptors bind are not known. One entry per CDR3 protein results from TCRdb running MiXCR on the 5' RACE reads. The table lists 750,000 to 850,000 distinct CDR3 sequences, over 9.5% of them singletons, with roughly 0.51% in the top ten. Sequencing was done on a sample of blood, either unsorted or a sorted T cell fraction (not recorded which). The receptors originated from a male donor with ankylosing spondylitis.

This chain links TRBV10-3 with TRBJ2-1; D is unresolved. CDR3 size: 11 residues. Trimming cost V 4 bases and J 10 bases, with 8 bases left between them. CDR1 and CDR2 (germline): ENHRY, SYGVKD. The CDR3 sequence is CAISAVFEQFF. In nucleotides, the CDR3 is TGTGCCATCAGTGCCGTATTCGAGCAGTTCTTC.

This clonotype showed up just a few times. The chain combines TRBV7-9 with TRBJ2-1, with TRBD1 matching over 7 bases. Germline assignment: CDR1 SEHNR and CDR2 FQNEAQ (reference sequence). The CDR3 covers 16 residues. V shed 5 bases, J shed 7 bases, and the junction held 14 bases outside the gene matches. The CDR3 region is CASSRPFFGQENEQFF. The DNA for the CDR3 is TGTGCCAGCAGCCGACCTTTTTTCGGACAGGAGAATGAGCAGTTCTTC.

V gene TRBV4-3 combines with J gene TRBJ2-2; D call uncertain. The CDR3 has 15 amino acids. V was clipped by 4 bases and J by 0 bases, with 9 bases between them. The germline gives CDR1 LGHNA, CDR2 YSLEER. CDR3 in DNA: TGCGCCAGCAGCCGTGAAGTTACGAACACCGGGGAGCTGTTTTTT. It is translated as CASSREVTNTGELFF.

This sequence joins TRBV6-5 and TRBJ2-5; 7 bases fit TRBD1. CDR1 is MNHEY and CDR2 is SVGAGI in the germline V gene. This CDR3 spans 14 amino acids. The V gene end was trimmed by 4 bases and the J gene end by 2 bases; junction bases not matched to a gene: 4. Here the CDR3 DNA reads TGTGCCAGCAGTTCTCGACAGGGTCAAGAGACCCAGTACTTC. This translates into CASSSRQGQETQYF.

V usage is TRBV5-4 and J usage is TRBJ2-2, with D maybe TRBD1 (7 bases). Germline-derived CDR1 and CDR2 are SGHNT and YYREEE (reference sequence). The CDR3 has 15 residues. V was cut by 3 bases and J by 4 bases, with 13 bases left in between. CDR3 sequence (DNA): TGTGCCAGCAGCTCAGGGGGAGGAATCACCGGGGAGCTGTTTTTT. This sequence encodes CASSSGGGITGELFF.

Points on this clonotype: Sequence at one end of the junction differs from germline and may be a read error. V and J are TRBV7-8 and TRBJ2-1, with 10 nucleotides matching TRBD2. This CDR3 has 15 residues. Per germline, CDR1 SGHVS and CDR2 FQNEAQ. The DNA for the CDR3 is TGTGCCAGCAGCTTAGAGACTAGCGGGTTCCGAGACTCGGTCTTC. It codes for CASSLETSGFRDSVF.

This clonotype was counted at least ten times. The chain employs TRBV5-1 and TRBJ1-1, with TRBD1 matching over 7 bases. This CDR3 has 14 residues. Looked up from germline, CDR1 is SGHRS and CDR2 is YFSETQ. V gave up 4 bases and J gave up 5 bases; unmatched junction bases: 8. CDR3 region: CASSPQGIRTEAFF. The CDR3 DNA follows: TGCGCCAGCAGCCCACAGGGGATCAGAACTGAAGCTTTCTTT.

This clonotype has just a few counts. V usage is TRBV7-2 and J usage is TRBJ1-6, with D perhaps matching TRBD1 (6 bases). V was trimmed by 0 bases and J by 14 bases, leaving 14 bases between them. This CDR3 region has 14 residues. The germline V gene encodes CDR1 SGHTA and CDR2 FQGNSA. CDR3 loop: CASSLAAGVPSLHF. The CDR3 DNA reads TGTGCCAGCAGCTTAGCCGCAGGGGTCCCTTCCCTCCACTTT.

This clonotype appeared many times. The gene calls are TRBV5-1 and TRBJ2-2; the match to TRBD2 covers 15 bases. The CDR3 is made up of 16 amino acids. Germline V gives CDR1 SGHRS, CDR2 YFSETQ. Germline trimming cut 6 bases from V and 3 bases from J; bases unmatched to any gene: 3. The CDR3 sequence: CASMGLAGGDTGELFF. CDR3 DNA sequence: TGCGCCAGCATGGGACTAGCGGGAGGCGACACCGGGGAGCTGTTTTTT. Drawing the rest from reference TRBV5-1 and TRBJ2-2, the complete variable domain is KAGVTQTPRYLIKTRGQQVTLSCSPISGHRSVSWYQQTPGQGLQFLFEYFSETQRNKGNFPGRFSGRQFSNSRSEMNVSTLELGDSALYLCASMGLAGGDTGELFFGEGSRLTVL.

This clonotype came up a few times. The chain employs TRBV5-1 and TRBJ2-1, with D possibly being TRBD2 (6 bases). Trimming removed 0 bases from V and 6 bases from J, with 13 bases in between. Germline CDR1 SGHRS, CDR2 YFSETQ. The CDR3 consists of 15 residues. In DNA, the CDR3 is TGCGCCAGCAGCTTGGGGGGACTTGACATCAATGAGCAGTTCTTC. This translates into CASSLGGLDINEQFF.

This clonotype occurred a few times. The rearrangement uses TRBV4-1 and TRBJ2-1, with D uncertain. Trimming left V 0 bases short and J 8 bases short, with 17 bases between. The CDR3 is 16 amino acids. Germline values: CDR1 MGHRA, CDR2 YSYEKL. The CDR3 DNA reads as TGCGCCAGCAGCCAAGATATTCGACTGGGCTGGGATGAGCAGTTCTTC. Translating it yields CASSQDIRLGWDEQFF.

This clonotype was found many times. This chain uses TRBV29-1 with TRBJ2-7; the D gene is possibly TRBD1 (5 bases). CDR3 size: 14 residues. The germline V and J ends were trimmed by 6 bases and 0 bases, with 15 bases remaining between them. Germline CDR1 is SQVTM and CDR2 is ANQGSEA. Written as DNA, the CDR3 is TGCAGCGTCCAAACAGGCAGAGTCTCCTACGAGCAGTACTTC. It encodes CSVQTGRVSYEQYF.

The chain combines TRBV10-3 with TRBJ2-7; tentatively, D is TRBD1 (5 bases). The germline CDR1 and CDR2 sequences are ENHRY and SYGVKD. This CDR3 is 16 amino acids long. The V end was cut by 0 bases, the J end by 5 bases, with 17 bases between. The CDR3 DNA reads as TGTGCCATCAGTGAGTCGACGACAGTACCTATACACGAGCAGTACTTC. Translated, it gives CAISESTTVPIHEQYF.

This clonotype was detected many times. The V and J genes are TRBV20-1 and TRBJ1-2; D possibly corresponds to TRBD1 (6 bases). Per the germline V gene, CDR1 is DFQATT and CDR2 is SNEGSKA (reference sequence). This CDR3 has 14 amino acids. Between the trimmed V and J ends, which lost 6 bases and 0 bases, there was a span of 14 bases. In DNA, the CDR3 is TGCAGTGCCTCGGGACAACGTACTAACTATGGCTACACCTTC. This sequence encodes CSASGQRTNYGYTF.

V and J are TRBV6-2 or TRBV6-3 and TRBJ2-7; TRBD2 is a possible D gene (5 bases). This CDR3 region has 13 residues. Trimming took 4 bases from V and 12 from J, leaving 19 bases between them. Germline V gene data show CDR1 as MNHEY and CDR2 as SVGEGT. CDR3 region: CASSLTGSRGSYF. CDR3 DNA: TGTGCCAGCAGTTTAACGGGGTCACGAGGATCGTACTTC.

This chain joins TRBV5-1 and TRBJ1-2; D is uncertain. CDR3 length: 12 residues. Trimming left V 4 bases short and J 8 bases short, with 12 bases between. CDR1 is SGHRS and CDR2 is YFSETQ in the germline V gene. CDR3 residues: CASSGELGGYTF. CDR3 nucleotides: TGCGCCAGCAGCGGCGAGCTGGGAGGCTACACCTTC.

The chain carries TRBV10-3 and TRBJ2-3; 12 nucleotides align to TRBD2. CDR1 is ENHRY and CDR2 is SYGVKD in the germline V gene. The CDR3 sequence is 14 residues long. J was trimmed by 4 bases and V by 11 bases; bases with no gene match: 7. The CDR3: CASRLAGDADTQYF. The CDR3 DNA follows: TGTGCCTCCCGACTAGCGGGAGACGCAGATACGCAGTATTTT.

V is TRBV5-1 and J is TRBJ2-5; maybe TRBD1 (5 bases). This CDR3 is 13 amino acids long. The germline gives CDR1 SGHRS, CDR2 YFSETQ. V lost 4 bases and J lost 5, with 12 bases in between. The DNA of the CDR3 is TGCGCCAGCAGCCAACAGGTTTGGGAGACCCAGTACTTC. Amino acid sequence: CASSQQVWETQYF. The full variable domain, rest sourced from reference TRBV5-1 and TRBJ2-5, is KAGVTQTPRYLIKTRGQQVTLSCSPISGHRSVSWYQQTPGQGLQFLFEYFSETQRNKGNFPGRFSGRQFSNSRSEMNVSTLELGDSALYLCASSQQVWETQYFGPGTRLLVL.

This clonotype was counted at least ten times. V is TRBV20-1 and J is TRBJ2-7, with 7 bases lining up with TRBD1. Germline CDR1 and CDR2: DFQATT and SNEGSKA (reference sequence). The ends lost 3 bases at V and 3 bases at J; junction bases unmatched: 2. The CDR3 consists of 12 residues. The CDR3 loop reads CSARGQNYEQYF. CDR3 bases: TGCAGTGCTAGGGGACAGAACTACGAGCAGTACTTC.

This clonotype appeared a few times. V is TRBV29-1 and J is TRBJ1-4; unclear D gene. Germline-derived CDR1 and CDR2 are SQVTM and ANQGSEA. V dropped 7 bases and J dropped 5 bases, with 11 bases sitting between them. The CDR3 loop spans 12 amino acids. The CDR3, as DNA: TGCAGCGCTGGCCGTCCCAATGAAAAACTGTTTTTT. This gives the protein CSAGRPNEKLFF.

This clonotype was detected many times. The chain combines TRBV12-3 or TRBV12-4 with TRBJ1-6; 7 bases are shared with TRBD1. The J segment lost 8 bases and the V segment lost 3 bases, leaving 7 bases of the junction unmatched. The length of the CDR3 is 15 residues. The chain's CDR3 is CASSLKGAAYSPLHF. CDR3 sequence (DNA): TGTGCCAGCAGTTTGAAGGGGGCGGCATATTCACCCCTCCACTTT.

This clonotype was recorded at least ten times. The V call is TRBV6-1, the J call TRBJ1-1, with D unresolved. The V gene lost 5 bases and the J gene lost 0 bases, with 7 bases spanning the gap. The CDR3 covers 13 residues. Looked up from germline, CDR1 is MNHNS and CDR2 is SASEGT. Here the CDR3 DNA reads TGTGCCAGCAGTACAGACCTGAACACTGAAGCTTTCTTT. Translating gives CASSTDLNTEAFF.

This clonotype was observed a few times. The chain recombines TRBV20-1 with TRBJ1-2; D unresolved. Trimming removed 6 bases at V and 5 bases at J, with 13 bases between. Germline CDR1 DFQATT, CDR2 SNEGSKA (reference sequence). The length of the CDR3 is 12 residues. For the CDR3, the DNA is TGCAGTGCGACCTGGCCTCCGTATGGCTACACCTTC. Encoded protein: CSATWPPYGYTF.

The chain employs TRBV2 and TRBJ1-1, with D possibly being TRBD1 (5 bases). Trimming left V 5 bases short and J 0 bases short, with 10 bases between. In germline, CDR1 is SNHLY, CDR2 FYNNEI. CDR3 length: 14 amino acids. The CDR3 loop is CASSIRDMNTEAFF. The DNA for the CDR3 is TGTGCCAGCAGTATCAGGGATATGAACACTGAAGCTTTCTTT.